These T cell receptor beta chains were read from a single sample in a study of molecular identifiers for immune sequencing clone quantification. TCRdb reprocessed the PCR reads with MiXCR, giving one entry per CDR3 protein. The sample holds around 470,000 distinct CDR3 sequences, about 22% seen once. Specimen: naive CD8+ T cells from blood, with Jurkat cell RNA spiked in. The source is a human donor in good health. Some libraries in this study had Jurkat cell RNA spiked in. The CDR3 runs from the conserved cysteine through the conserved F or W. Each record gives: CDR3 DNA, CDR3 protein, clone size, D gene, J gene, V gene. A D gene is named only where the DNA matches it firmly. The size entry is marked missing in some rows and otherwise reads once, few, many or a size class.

DNA: TGTGCCAGCAGGGGAGGGGTTTCGGGGGCCAACGTCCTGACTTTC
CDR3: CASRGGVSGANVLTF
size: many
D: TRBD2
J: TRBJ2-6
V: TRBV7-9

DNA: TGTGCCAGCAGTGTGGTTGGACAGGAGCTCAATAAGCAGTTCTTC
CDR3: CASSVVGQELNKQFF
size: NA
D: TRBD1
J: TRBJ2-1
V: TRBV25-1

DNA: TGTGCCAGCAAAAGACAGGGGGCAAACGAGCAGTACTTC
CDR3: CASKRQGANEQYF
size: many
D: TRBD1
J: TRBJ2-7
V: TRBV6-5

DNA: TGTGCCAGCTCACCAGCCAGTAGCACAGATACGCAGTATTTT
CDR3: CASSPASSTDTQYF
size: few
D: NA
J: TRBJ2-3
V: TRBV18

DNA: TGTGCCAGCAGTTTGGACACGTTCCAGCCCCAGCATTTT
CDR3: CASSLDTFQPQHF
size: NA
D: NA
J: TRBJ1-5
V: TRBV28

DNA: TGCAGTGCTAGAGATAGTGAGACAGCTGGAAACACCATATATTTT
CDR3: CSARDSETAGNTIYF
size: many
D: NA
J: TRBJ1-3
V: TRBV20-1

DNA: TGTGCCAGCAGTTTAGCGTTTGGCGGGAATTCACCCCTCCACTTT
CDR3: CASSLAFGGNSPLHF
size: many
D: NA
J: TRBJ1-6
V: TRBV27

DNA: TGCGCCAGCAGCCAAGATCGGGAAACAGCCGGGGCCAACGTCCTGACTTTC
CDR3: CASSQDRETAGANVLTF
size: few
D: NA
J: TRBJ2-6
V: TRBV4-3

DNA: TGCGCCAGCAGCTACCTAGGGCTAGCGGGAGGACTTAACGATGAGCAGTTCTTC
CDR3: CASSYLGLAGGLNDEQFF
size: NA
D: TRBD2
J: TRBJ2-1
V: TRBV5-1

DNA: TGTGCCAGCAGACCAGTAGCGGGACGTGGCACAGATACGCAGTATTTT
CDR3: CASRPVAGRGTDTQYF
size: NA
D: TRBD2
J: TRBJ2-3
V: TRBV27

DNA: TGTGCCAGCATTGTGGGCCCTGACCAGGCCTACGAGCAGTACTTC
CDR3: CASIVGPDQAYEQYF
size: NA
D: NA
J: TRBJ2-7
V: TRBV6-2/TRBV6-3

DNA: TGTGCCAGCAGCTTAGGATCCAGGGCGAGCTCTGGGGCCAACGTCCTGACTTTC
CDR3: CASSLGSRASSGANVLTF
size: few
D: NA
J: TRBJ2-6
V: TRBV7-6